These 4 T cell receptor beta chains were all obtained from the same sample, sequenced in a study of cytomegalovirus exposure and HLA in healthy donors. PCR was performed using 60 Vbeta and 13 Jbeta primers. Libraries were prepared by immunoSEQ multiplex PCR; TCRdb keeps only in-frame clonotypes and omits some of them. Of roughly 160,000 clones in the sample, around 83% were seen once. Sequencing input: PBMCs. The receptors shown here come from a man aged 25-40 years in good health and CMV-seropositive.

The chain joins TRBV9 to TRBJ2-1; TRBD1 aligns across 7 bases. In germline, CDR1 is SGDLS, CDR2 YYNGEE. The trim removed 0 bases at V and 8 bases at J, leaving 2 bases unmatched. CDR3 length equals 13 residues. The CDR3 sequence is CASSVGDSYEQFF. DNA for the CDR3: TGTGCCAGCAGCGTAGGGGACAGCTATGAGCAGTTCTTC.

This clone was observed a single time. The CDR3, as DNA: TGTGCCAGCAGCGGACGTCTTCAAGCGGGAGGGGGCGAGCAGTACTTC. This translates into CASSGRLQAGGGEQYF. The genes are TRBV7-2 and TRBJ2-7, with 10 positions matching TRBD2. CDR1 and CDR2 from the germline V gene are SGHTA and FQGNSA. Trimming took 5 bases from V and 6 from J; bases not matched to a gene: 13. CDR3 length: 16 amino acids. The entire variable domain, with the rest obtained from reference TRBV7-2 and TRBJ2-7, is as follows: GAGVSQSPSNKVTEKGKDVELRCDPISGHTALYWYRQSLGQGLEFLIYFQGNSAPDKSGLPSDRFSAERTGGSVSTLTIQRTQQEDSAVYLCASSGRLQAGGGEQYFGPGTRLTVT.

This clone was found once. The junction does not match germline at one end; this may be a read error. V and J are TRBV5-1 and TRBJ2-5, with a weak D call TRBD1 (5 bases). There are 14 residues in the CDR3. In germline, CDR1 is SGHRS, CDR2 YFSETQ. CDR3: CASSEQVLQEAQYF. The CDR3 DNA follows: TGCGCCAGCAGCGAACAGGTTCTCCAAGAGGCCCAGTACTTC.

This chain links TRBV11-2 with TRBJ1-2, with a tentative D call TRBD1 (5 bases). Germline CDR1 reads SGHAT; CDR2 reads FQNNGV. Trimming pared 0 bases from V and 4 bases from J, leaving 12 bases between. There are 15 residues in the CDR3. The CDR3 region is CASSLDGDSLYGYTF. In nucleotides, the CDR3 is TGTGCCAGCAGCTTAGATGGTGACAGCCTCTATGGCTACACCTTC.